The clone carrying this TCR beta chain was seen a single time. Its antigen is not known. Germline CDR1 LNHDA, CDR2 SQIVND (reference sequence). This CDR3 is 13 amino acids long. V lost 8 bases and J lost 10; bases outside the gene matches: 7. The data are from a study of cytomegalovirus exposure and HLA in healthy donors. General study results and limits: Sequencing depth across donors, presence/absence analyses assumed, was roughly uniform. Reportedly, HLA-A and HLA-B alleles of most subjects were accurately predicted from TCR beta.

The study ran its PCR with 60 Vbeta and 13 Jbeta primers. The assay was immunoSEQ multiplex PCR, and TCRdb's table has in-frame clones only and misses some. The data contain some 120,000 clones, approximately 78% of them singletons. The receptor's source is a man between 40 and 49 years old in good health and CMV-seronegative. What was sequenced was PBMCs. This chain joins TRBV19 and TRBJ1-4; TRBD1 agrees at 10 bases. CDR3 sequence reads: CASLDRGLGKLFF. CDR3 coding DNA: TGTGCCAGTCTCGACAGGGGGCTTGGAAAACTGTTTTTT.